These 21 T cell receptor beta chains originate from one sample sequenced in a study of cytomegalovirus exposure and HLA in healthy donors. The PCR ran on 60 Vbeta and 13 Jbeta primers. Clones were read by immunoSEQ multiplex PCR, and TCRdb kept only the in-frame ones, dropping some. The sample lists around 55,000 clones, roughly 77% occurring once. Sequencing input: PBMCs. The receptors stem from a female donor in good health and CMV-seronegative.

V is TRBV28 and J is TRBJ2-6; 9 bases are shared with TRBD1. Germline V lookup: CDR1 MDHEN, CDR2 SYDVKM. Unmatched junction bases numbered 8, after V lost 5 bases and J lost 0 bases. CDR3 size: 18 residues. CDR3 bases: TGTGCCAGCAGTGAGGGAGGGACAGGGCCCTCTGGGGCCAACGTCCTGACTTTC. Translation: CASSEGGTGPSGANVLTF.

The J gene is TRBJ1-3, the V gene TRBV29-1; no clear D. V dropped 6 bases and J dropped 0 bases, with 12 bases sitting between them. The CDR3 sequence is 14 residues long. Germline loops: CDR1 SQVTM, CDR2 ANQGSEA. The CDR3 sequence is CSVADGSSGNTIYF. The CDR3 DNA sequence: TGCAGCGTCGCGGACGGGAGCTCTGGAAACACCATATATTTT.

This sequence joins TRBV12-5 and TRBJ1-3; unclear D gene. Germline loops: CDR1 LGHNT, CDR2 FRNRAP. The V gene lost 7 bases and the J gene lost 0 bases, with 7 bases spanning the gap. This CDR3 is 13 amino acids long. CDR3 in DNA: TGTGCTAGTGCCTTGGCCTCTGGAAACACCATATATTTT. Translated: CASALASGNTIYF.

V gene TRBV12-1 combines with J gene TRBJ2-1; no check of the table's D call, TRBD2, against the DNA was made. TRBV12-1 is a pseudogene segment. The CDR3 is 14 amino acids. CDR3 loop: CASSVSGRANGQFF. For the CDR3, the DNA is TGTGCCAGCAGCGTCAGCGGGAGGGCCAATGGGCAGTTCTTC.

V gene TRBV7-8 combines with J gene TRBJ1-1; a possible D gene is TRBD1 (5 bases). V was trimmed by 1 base and J by 4 bases, leaving 19 bases between them. The CDR3 contains 17 residues. Germline CDR1 and CDR2: SGHVS and FQNEAQ. DNA for the CDR3: TGTGCCAGCAGCTTAGTGTTTGGCGGGGGGTCGGGCACTGAAGCTTTCTTT. Protein: CASSLVFGGGSGTEAFF.

The V and J genes are TRBV5-1 and TRBJ2-5; D gene ambiguous. Trimming stripped 5 bases from V and 1 base from J, with 9 bases between. CDR3 size: 13 residues. CDR1 and CDR2 from the germline V gene are SGHRS and YFSETQ. The CDR3 region has the DNA TGCGCCAGCAGTTCCGGTTCCCAAGAGACCCAGTACTTC. Its translation is CASSSGSQETQYF.

The chain uses TRBV5-1 and TRBJ2-5; 10 nucleotides line up with TRBD2. Germline V lookup: CDR1 SGHRS, CDR2 YFSETQ. V shed 0 bases and J 5 bases; nucleotides not matched to a gene: 4. The CDR3 sequence is 15 residues long. Written as DNA, the CDR3 is TGCGCCAGCAGCTTGGTAGTAGCGGGGGGTGAGACCCAGTACTTC. Its translation: CASSLVVAGGETQYF.

This chain connects TRBV9 to TRBJ2-7; tentative D call: TRBD1 (5 bases). CDR3 size: 14 residues. Deletions cut 0 bases from V and 3 bases from J, with 10 bases between. Germline lookup yields CDR1 SGDLS and CDR2 YYNGEE. The CDR3 coding sequence is TGTGCCAGCAGCGTAGTCCCGCAGGGCTACGAGCAGTACTTC. This gives the protein CASSVVPQGYEQYF.

This clone was seen just once. The CDR3 sequence is CASKALYEQYF. CDR3 coding DNA: TGTGCCAGCAAAGCCCTCTACGAGCAGTACTTC. The gene calls are TRBV6-1 and TRBJ2-5, with D unresolved. The DNA end is more similar to TRBJ2-7, so the J call may be wrong. CDR1 MNHNS and CDR2 SASEGT come from the germline V gene. The CDR3 spans 11 residues.

This rearrangement joins TRBV10-3 to TRBJ2-1, with D possibly matching TRBD2 (7 bases). The CDR3 spans 17 residues. V was clipped by 2 bases and J by 6 bases, with 20 bases between them. From germline, CDR1 is ENHRY and CDR2 SYGVKD. The CDR3 DNA is TGTGCCATCAGTGAGAGGGGGGGAGATCGGTCAAGCAATGAGCAGTTCTTC. Amino acid sequence: CAISERGGDRSSNEQFF.

The J gene is TRBJ2-3, the V gene TRBV28, with 9 bases identical to TRBD1. Germline V CDR1 and CDR2: MDHEN, SYDVKM. The CDR3 covers 15 residues. Germline trimming cut 5 bases from V and 6 bases from J; bases unmatched to any gene: 9. CDR3 protein: CASSKDRGGWDTQYF. CDR3 coding DNA: TGTGCCAGCAGTAAGGACAGGGGCGGATGGGATACGCAGTATTTT.

The chain recombines TRBV5-8 with TRBJ2-1; 10 bases agree with TRBD1. The germline V gene encodes CDR1 SGHTS and CDR2 YDEGEE. CDR3 length equals 15 residues. With 4 bases clipped from V and 4 bases from J, the junction kept 5 bases outside the gene matches. The CDR3 sequence is CASSRDRGGYNEQFF. The DNA of the CDR3 is TGTGCCAGCAGCCGGGACAGGGGCGGTTACAATGAGCAGTTCTTC.

This clone was seen a handful of times. The rearrangement joins TRBV9 to TRBJ2-5; D is perhaps TRBD2 (7 bases). Germline CDR1 is SGDLS and CDR2 is YYNGEE. The V end was cut by 0 bases, the J end by 11 bases, with 14 bases between. The CDR3 totals 13 residues. Here the CDR3 DNA reads TGTGCCAGCAGCGTAGGGGGGGAGGGGGAGCAGTACTTC. Amino acid sequence: CASSVGGEGEQYF. Full variable domain (remainder filled in from reference TRBV9 and TRBJ2-5): DSGVTQTPKHLITATGQRVTLRCSPRSGDLSVYWYQQSLDQGLQFLIQYYNGEERAKGNILERFSAQQFPDLHSELNLSSLELGDSALYFCASSVGGEGEQYFGPGTRLLVL.

Details on this clone: The identical CDR3 is also encoded by other nucleotide sequences in the sample. The chain couples TRBV6-6 to TRBJ2-1; D perhaps matches TRBD2 (5 bases). Germline V gene sequence: CDR1 MNHNY, CDR2 SVGAGI (reference sequence). The CDR3 has 14 residues. Trimming removed 5 bases from V and 6 bases from J, with 14 bases in between. The CDR3 coding sequence is TGTGCCAGCAGTGGAGATACGGGGAGCAATGAGCAGTTCTTC. This translates into CASSGDTGSNEQFF.

This chain connects TRBV9 to TRBJ2-2; D uncertain. V was cut by 2 bases and J by 5 bases, with 13 bases left in between. Germline V gene lookup returns CDR1 SGDLS and CDR2 YYNGEE. This CDR3 spans 15 amino acids. The CDR3, as DNA: TGTGCCAGCAGCGTCTCCCAACAATTTACCGGGGAGCTGTTTTTT. This gives the protein CASSVSQQFTGELFF.

J is TRBJ1-1 and V is TRBV7-9, with D unclear. With 2 bases removed from V and 0 bases from J, the gap between germline ends came to 7 bases. The length of the CDR3 is 14 residues. Germline CDR1 is SEHNR and CDR2 is FQNEAQ (reference sequence). The CDR3 sequence is CASSLHTMNTEAFF. As DNA, the CDR3 is TGTGCCAGCAGCTTACACACCATGAACACTGAAGCTTTCTTT.

The gene calls are TRBV5-1 and TRBJ2-7, with a weak D call TRBD1 (5 bases). The CDR3 spans 15 residues. Per the germline V gene, CDR1 is SGHRS and CDR2 is YFSETQ. Trimming removed 0 bases at V and 4 bases at J, with 14 bases between. CDR3 coding DNA: TGCGCCAGCAGCTTGGTAATGGGCCAGGGATACGAGCAGTACTTC. Amino acid sequence: CASSLVMGQGYEQYF. Together with reference TRBV5-1 and TRBJ2-7, the CDR3 gives the full variable domain: KAGVTQTPRYLIKTRGQQVTLSCSPISGHRSVSWYQQTPGQGLQFLFEYFSETQRNKGNFPGRFSGRQFSNSRSEMNVSTLELGDSALYLCASSLVMGQGYEQYFGPGTRLTVT.

This clone appeared a few times. V usage is TRBV5-1 and J usage is TRBJ1-5, with 7 bases that match TRBD1. V shed 4 bases, J shed 0 bases, and the junction held 4 bases outside the gene matches. From germline, CDR1 is SGHRS and CDR2 YFSETQ. The CDR3 contains 15 residues. DNA of the CDR3: TGCGCCAGCAGCGCAGGGACAGATAGCAATCAGCCCCAGCATTTT. Residues: CASSAGTDSNQPQHF.

Regarding this clone: Other DNA sequences in this sample translate to the same CDR3. CDR3 coding DNA: TGTGCCATCAGCGGCAACGGGATCGTTAATGAGCAGTTCTTC. This gives the protein CAISGNGIVNEQFF. The V gene is TRBV10-3, the J gene TRBJ2-1, with a weak D call TRBD2 (5 bases). This CDR3 has 14 residues. Looked up from germline, CDR1 is ENHRY and CDR2 is SYGVKD. V was shortened by 6 bases and J by 7 bases, with 16 bases between the two germline ends.

The rearrangement joins TRBV9 to TRBJ1-2, with 9 bases fitting TRBD1. Germline V CDR1 and CDR2: SGDLS, YYNGEE. Trimming removed 0 bases from V and 0 bases from J; junction bases left unmatched: 0. The length of the CDR3 is 15 residues. CDR3 nucleotide sequence: TGTGCCAGCAGCGTAGGGACAGGGGCTAACTATGGCTACACCTTC. Its protein product is CASSVGTGANYGYTF.

CDR3 region: CASSLSGNLPIEQYF. The CDR3 region has the DNA TGTGCCAGCAGCCTGAGCGGGAATCTTCCTATTGAGCAGTACTTC. The chain has TRBV14 and TRBJ2-7; 7 bases are a match to TRBD2. CDR1 is SGHDN and CDR2 is FVKESK in the germline V gene. V lost 4 bases to trimming and J lost 7 bases; unmatched junction nucleotides: 13. The CDR3 has 15 residues.